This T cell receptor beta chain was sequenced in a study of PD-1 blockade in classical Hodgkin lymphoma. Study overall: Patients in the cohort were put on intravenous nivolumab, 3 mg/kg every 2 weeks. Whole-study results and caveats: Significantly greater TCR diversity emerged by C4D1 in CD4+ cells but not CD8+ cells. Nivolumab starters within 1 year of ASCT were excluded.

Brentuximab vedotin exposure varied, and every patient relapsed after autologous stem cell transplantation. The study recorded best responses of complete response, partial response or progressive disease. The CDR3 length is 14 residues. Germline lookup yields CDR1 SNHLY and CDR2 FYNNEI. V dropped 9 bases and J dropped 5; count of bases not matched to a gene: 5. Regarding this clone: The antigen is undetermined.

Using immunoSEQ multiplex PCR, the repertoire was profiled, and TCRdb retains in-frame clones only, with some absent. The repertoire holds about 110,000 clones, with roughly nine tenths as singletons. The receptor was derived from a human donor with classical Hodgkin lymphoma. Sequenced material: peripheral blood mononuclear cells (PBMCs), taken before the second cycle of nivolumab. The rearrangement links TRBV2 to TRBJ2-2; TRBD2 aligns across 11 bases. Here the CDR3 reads CARGGLAVTGELFF. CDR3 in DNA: TGTGCCAGGGGGGGACTAGCGGTAACCGGGGAGCTGTTTTTT.